The 18 T cell receptor beta chains listed next were all sequenced from one sample in a study of shared clonotypes between healthy human individuals. This table comes from immunoSEQ multiplex PCR, and its TCRdb copy is limited to in-frame clones, with some not included. The sample yields around 720,000 clones, around four fifths seen once. The sequenced sample consisted of memory CD4+ T cells sorted from blood. Sample subset: CD45RA-negative fraction. These receptors were obtained from a woman under 40 in good health.

The chain uses TRBV5-1 and TRBJ2-1; weak D call: TRBD2 (5 bases). Germline V CDR1 and CDR2: SGHRS, YFSETQ. The CDR3 is made up of 14 amino acids. Trimming pared 5 bases from V and 5 bases from J, leaving 14 bases between. The CDR3: CASRGYGVNNEQFF. Here the CDR3 DNA reads TGCGCCAGCAGGGGTTACGGGGTTAACAATGAGCAGTTCTTC.

The genes are TRBV28 and TRBJ2-6, with D possibly TRBD2 on 5 matching bases. Germline loops: CDR1 MDHEN, CDR2 SYDVKM. The length of the CDR3 is 16 residues. V was trimmed by 5 bases and J by 0 bases, leaving 11 bases between them. The CDR3 coding sequence is TGTGCCAGCAGTCCGGGAAGACCCTCTGGGGCCAACGTCCTGACTTTC. It translates to CASSPGRPSGANVLTF.

This clone was observed a single time. This rearrangement joins TRBV2 to TRBJ2-1, with D hard to call. V was cut by 3 bases and J by 4 bases, with 19 bases left in between. The CDR3 runs 17 residues. Germline V lookup: CDR1 SNHLY, CDR2 FYNNEI. In DNA, the CDR3 is TGTGCCAGCAGTGATTGGCACCGTAGTTTGAATTACAATGAGCAGTTCTTC. As protein: CASSDWHRSLNYNEQFF. Complete variable domain (other parts from reference TRBV2 and TRBJ2-1): EPEVTQTPSHQVTQMGQEVILRCVPISNHLYFYWYRQILGQKVEFLVSFYNNEISEKSEIFDDQFSVERPDGSNFTLKIRSTKLEDSAMYFCASSDWHRSLNYNEQFFGPGTRLTVL.

The chain has TRBV19 and TRBJ2-2; 12 positions agree with TRBD2. The length of the CDR3 is 17 residues. Germline V CDR1 and CDR2: LNHDA, SQIVND (reference sequence). The V gene end was trimmed by 6 bases and the J gene end by 6 bases; junction bases not matched to a gene: 11. The CDR3, as DNA: TGTGCCAGTAGGAAAACTAGCGGGAGGATGGTGGCCGGGGAGCTGTTTTTT. Translated: CASRKTSGRMVAGELFF.

The V and J genes are TRBV5-1 and TRBJ2-7, with D perhaps matching TRBD2 (6 bases). CDR1 is SGHRS, CDR2 YFSETQ, per germline. CDR3 size: 13 residues. Trimming shortened V by 4 bases and J by 3 bases, and 11 bases separated the two germline ends. DNA for the CDR3: TGCGCCAGCAGCGTGGAGGGAGGCTACGAGCAGTACTTC. Amino acid sequence: CASSVEGGYEQYF.

V usage is TRBV7-8 and J usage is TRBJ2-7, with 11 bases that match TRBD1. Germline V gene lookup returns CDR1 SGHVS and CDR2 FQNEAQ. V lost 5 bases to trimming and J lost 3 bases; unmatched junction nucleotides: 6. This CDR3 spans 15 amino acids. In nucleotides, the CDR3 is TGTGCCAGCAGCCATACCGGGACAGGGGGCTACGAGCAGTACTTC. It yields the protein CASSHTGTGGYEQYF.

The chain employs TRBV29-1 and TRBJ2-7; TRBD1 matches 10 bases. The CDR3 is 13 amino acids. The J segment lost 5 bases and the V segment lost 6 bases, leaving 7 bases of the junction unmatched. Looked up from germline, CDR1 is SQVTM and CDR2 is ANQGSEA. The CDR3 reads CSVPGQGFHEQYF. The CDR3 DNA reads TGCAGCGTACCGGGACAGGGGTTCCACGAGCAGTACTTC.

The J gene is TRBJ2-5, the V gene TRBV11-2; D remains unclear. V dropped 3 bases and J dropped 5 bases, with 16 bases sitting between them. In germline, CDR1 is SGHAT, CDR2 FQNNGV. The CDR3 length is 15 residues. CDR3 nucleotides: TGTGCCAGCAGCTTTGGTACCTTCGGTAGGGAGACCCAGTACTTC. Translation gives CASSFGTFGRETQYF.

A word on this clone: This sample also contains other DNA sequences that code for the same CDR3. The chain joins TRBV30 to TRBJ2-7; no definite D call. Trimming left V 2 bases short and J 1 base short, with 6 bases between. The CDR3 is 12 residues long. The germline CDR1 and CDR2 sequences are GTSNPN and SVGIG (reference sequence). CDR3 DNA: TGTGCCTGGAGTCCTTCGTCCTACGAGCAGTACTTC. Translation: CAWSPSSYEQYF. The full variable domain, completed using reference TRBV30 and TRBJ2-7, is SQTIHQWPATLVQPVGSPLSLECTVEGTSNPNLYWYRQAAGRGLQLLFYSVGIGQISSEVPQNLSASRPQDRQFILSSKKLLLSDSGFYLCAWSPSSYEQYFGPGTRLTVT.

This clone was observed a single time. This rearrangement joins TRBV19 to TRBJ2-1; 8 nucleotides match TRBD2. V shed 5 bases and J 4 bases; nucleotides not matched to a gene: 10. The CDR3 has 16 residues. CDR1 is LNHDA, CDR2 SQIVND, per germline (reference sequence). CDR3 sequence reads: CASSPLSGRVYNEQFF. The CDR3 bases are TGTGCCAGTAGTCCCCTCAGCGGGAGAGTTTACAATGAGCAGTTCTTC.

This clone has only a few counts. The same CDR3 can be traced to other DNA sequences in this sample. This sequence joins TRBV7-9 and TRBJ2-3; D is undetermined. The CDR3 has 12 residues. V was trimmed by 5 bases and J by 2 bases, leaving 5 bases between them. CDR1 is SEHNR and CDR2 is FQNEAQ in the germline V gene (reference sequence). The DNA for the CDR3 is TGTGCCAGCAGCAGGGACACAGATACGCAGTATTTT. Its translation is CASSRDTDTQYF.

The chain uses TRBV2 and TRBJ2-5, with a possible D match to TRBD1 (7 bases). Trimming left V 6 bases short and J 5 bases short, with 22 bases between. The CDR3 is made up of 16 amino acids. Germline-derived CDR1 and CDR2 are SNHLY and FYNNEI. In DNA, the CDR3 is TGTGCCAGCAGCGGAATCCGACAGGGAGGAAAGGAGACCCAGTACTTC. Translation gives CASSGIRQGGKETQYF.

This chain uses TRBV28 with TRBJ2-7; tentative D call: TRBD2 (6 bases). Germline V lookup: CDR1 MDHEN, CDR2 SYDVKM. This CDR3 has 14 residues. Trimming pared 5 bases from V and 2 bases from J, leaving 13 bases between. The CDR3 is CASSRGGRAYEQYF. CDR3 sequence (DNA): TGTGCCAGCAGTAGAGGAGGGAGAGCCTACGAGCAGTACTTC.

Turning to this clone: This same CDR3 is encoded by further DNA sequences in the sample. The chain has TRBV5-1 and TRBJ2-1; D is ambiguous. Germline V gives CDR1 SGHRS, CDR2 YFSETQ. V lost 0 bases and J 7 bases, leaving 8 bases between the germline ends. The CDR3 has 13 amino acids. CDR3 nucleotide sequence: TGCGCCAGCAGCTTGGCCCACGGGAATGAGCAGTTCTTC. It codes for CASSLAHGNEQFF.

The J gene is TRBJ2-3, the V gene TRBV18; 15 bases are a match to TRBD2. J was trimmed by 0 bases and V by 6 bases; bases with no gene match: 13. Looked up from germline, CDR1 is KGHSH and CDR2 is LQKENI. There are 20 residues in the CDR3. The CDR3 reads CASSELPGTSGRSSTDTQYF. The DNA for the CDR3 is TGTGCCAGCTCTGAGCTACCCGGGACTAGCGGGAGGTCAAGCACAGATACGCAGTATTTT. Complete variable domain (other parts from reference TRBV18 and TRBJ2-3): NAGVMQNPRHLVRRRGQEARLRCSPMKGHSHVYWYRQLPEEGLKFMVYLQKENIIDESGMPKERFSAEFPKEGPSILRIQQVVRGDSAAYFCASSELPGTSGRSSTDTQYFGPGTRLTVL.

The gene calls are TRBV5-6 and TRBJ2-3; D unclear. Germline V gene lookup returns CDR1 SGHDT and CDR2 YYEEEE. V shed 0 bases and J shed 0 bases, with 14 bases lying between them. This CDR3 is 17 amino acids long. The CDR3 DNA is TGTGCCAGCAGCTTGGGGTTGACTCCGACTAGCACAGATACGCAGTATTTT. Translation: CASSLGLTPTSTDTQYF.

This clone showed up just once. The same CDR3 can be traced to other DNA sequences in this sample. The chain has TRBV15 and TRBJ1-2; the D is unclear. CDR3 length: 13 amino acids. The V end lost 4 bases, the J end lost 2 bases, and 8 bases lay between the germline ends. The germline CDR1 and CDR2 sequences are LNHNV and YYDKDF (reference sequence). As DNA, the CDR3 is TGTGCCACCAGCATCACGGGGAACTATGGCTACACCTTC. Translated: CATSITGNYGYTF.

The chain uses TRBV10-2 and TRBJ2-7, with 8 bases fitting TRBD1. CDR1 and CDR2 from the germline V gene are WSHSY and SAAADI. Trimming removed 8 bases from V and 4 bases from J; junction bases left unmatched: 10. The CDR3 sequence is 14 residues long. In DNA form, the CDR3 reads TGCGCCAGCGTCCCCGGGACAGGTTCTTACGAGCAGTACTTC. Its translation: CASVPGTGSYEQYF.